The present TCR beta chain was sequenced within a study of control samples from healthy donors and cancer patients. The CDR3 consists of 12 residues. V lost 5 bases, J lost 2 bases, and 6 bases lay in between. In germline, CDR1 is MDHEN, CDR2 SYDVKM. Data came from immunoSEQ multiplex PCR; TCRdb stores just in-frame clones and leaves some out. Of about 58,000 clones in the sample, around 95% were seen once. The receptor comes from a man under 40 in good health. The V and J genes are TRBV28 and TRBJ1-1; D remains ambiguous. The sequenced sample was blood. Here the CDR3 DNA reads TGTGCCAGCAGTATTCTTAACACTGAAGCTTTCTTT. Protein: CASSILNTEAFF. The entire variable domain, with the rest obtained from reference TRBV28 and TRBJ1-1, is as follows: DVKVTQSSRYLVKRTGEKVFLECVQDMDHENMFWYRQDPGLGLRLIYFSYDVKMKEKGDIPEGYSVSREKKERFSLILESASTNQTSMYLCASSILNTEAFFGQGTRLTVV.